A single sample gave rise to the 9 T cell receptor beta chains below, sequenced in a study of early T cells in non-severe SARS-CoV-2 infection (dated by TCRdb to the early 2020s). To prepare the library, 5' RACE was applied. TCRdb records NextSeq 500 as the sequencer. TCRdb trimmed the raw reads at Q25, called clones with MiXCR and kept productive beta chains. Identical CDR3 protein sequences are pooled into one entry, listed with their most common genes and DNA. The sample data list about 100,000 distinct CDR3 sequences, and around 10% of these were observed just once. The ten largest clonotypes hold approximately 3.1% of the sample. Sequencing was performed on whole blood. These TCRs come from an adult who was a healthcare worker with PCR-confirmed SARS-CoV-2 infection or an uninfected control (not recorded which).

The V gene is TRBV7-9, the J gene TRBJ1-4; D is possibly TRBD1 (5 bases). The length of the CDR3 is 11 residues. CDR1 and CDR2 from the germline V gene are SEHNR and FQNEAQ (reference sequence). V lost 5 bases and J lost 12, with 10 bases in between. Here the CDR3 DNA reads TGTGCCAGCAGCCGAAGGGGCCAACTGTTTTTT. This codes for CASSRRGQLFF.

The chain is built from TRBV29-1 and TRBJ1-2; D remains unclear. The V and J ends lost 4 bases and 8 bases respectively, with 8 bases between them. In germline, CDR1 is SQVTM, CDR2 ANQGSEA. CDR3 length equals 10 residues. This CDR3 reads CSVGGSGYTF. CDR3 DNA sequence: TGCAGCGTTGGCGGGTCCGGCTACACCTTC.

This clonotype occurred a few times. The chain has TRBV20-1 and TRBJ2-1; TRBD2 matches at 10 bases. This CDR3 is 18 amino acids long. Looked up from germline, CDR1 is DFQATT and CDR2 is SNEGSKA (reference sequence). V was clipped by 2 bases and J by 7 bases; unmatched bases: 17. In nucleotides, the CDR3 is TGCAGTGCTAGACCCCCCCAGCTCGGAGCGGGGGGGAGGAATGAGCAGTTCTTC. It is translated as CSARPPQLGAGGRNEQFF.

Many counts were recorded for this clonotype. This chain joins TRBV20-1 and TRBJ2-5, with 8 bases that match TRBD2. The V gene end was trimmed by 0 bases and the J gene end by 4 bases; junction bases not matched to a gene: 7. CDR1 DFQATT and CDR2 SNEGSKA come from the germline V gene (reference sequence). The CDR3 sequence is 15 residues long. CDR3 amino acids: CSARDPSGSGETQYF. CDR3 nucleotides: TGCAGTGCTAGAGATCCGAGCGGGAGCGGAGAGACCCAGTACTTC.

This clonotype was picked up many times. At one of its ends the junction is not consistent with the germline gene, which may arise from a read error. The genes are TRBV6-1 and TRBJ2-5, with D hard to call. The CDR3 spans 14 residues. Germline-derived CDR1 and CDR2 are MNHNS and SASEGT. CDR3 sequence (DNA): TGTGCCAGCAGCCCAGCGTATCTGACGTATCACCCCTTCTTC. This gives the protein CASSPAYLTYHPFF.

This clonotype appeared a few times. The J gene is TRBJ2-2, the V gene TRBV20-1, with TRBD2 identical over 9 bases. This CDR3 region has 14 residues. Germline V gives CDR1 DFQATT, CDR2 SNEGSKA (reference sequence). Losses at the gene ends were 6 bases for V and 5 bases for J; bases not matched to a gene: 7. The DNA of the CDR3 is TGCAGTGCCAGTAGCGGGAGTGGAACCGGGGAGCTGTTTTTT. As protein: CSASSGSGTGELFF.

This clonotype was seen many times. The rearrangement joins TRBV5-1 to TRBJ2-7; TRBD2 is a possible D gene (6 bases). This CDR3 is built from 15 residues. V lost 4 bases, J lost 6 bases, and 20 bases lay in between. The germline gives CDR1 SGHRS, CDR2 YFSETQ. This CDR3 reads CASSAAGTSSGEQYF. CDR3 coding DNA: TGCGCCAGCAGCGCCGCCGGGACTTCATCTGGCGAGCAGTACTTC.

The rearrangement joins TRBV1 to TRBJ1-5; no check of the table's D call, TRBD1, against the DNA was made. TRBV1 is reported as a pseudogene. The CDR3 spans 16 residues. CDR3 sequence: CTSSLGPWSGNQPQHF. DNA of the CDR3: TGCACCAGCAGCTTGGGGCCTTGGAGCGGCAATCAGCCCCAGCATTTT.

The chain joins TRBV25-1 to TRBJ2-3; D uncertain. Trimming left V 2 bases short and J 3 bases short, with 12 bases between. The germline CDR1 and CDR2 sequences are MGHDK and SYGVNS. The CDR3 extends over 15 amino acids. As DNA, the CDR3 is TGTGCCAGCAGTGAAGCCGGGCCTAGAACAGATACGCAGTATTTT. It translates to CASSEAGPRTDTQYF.